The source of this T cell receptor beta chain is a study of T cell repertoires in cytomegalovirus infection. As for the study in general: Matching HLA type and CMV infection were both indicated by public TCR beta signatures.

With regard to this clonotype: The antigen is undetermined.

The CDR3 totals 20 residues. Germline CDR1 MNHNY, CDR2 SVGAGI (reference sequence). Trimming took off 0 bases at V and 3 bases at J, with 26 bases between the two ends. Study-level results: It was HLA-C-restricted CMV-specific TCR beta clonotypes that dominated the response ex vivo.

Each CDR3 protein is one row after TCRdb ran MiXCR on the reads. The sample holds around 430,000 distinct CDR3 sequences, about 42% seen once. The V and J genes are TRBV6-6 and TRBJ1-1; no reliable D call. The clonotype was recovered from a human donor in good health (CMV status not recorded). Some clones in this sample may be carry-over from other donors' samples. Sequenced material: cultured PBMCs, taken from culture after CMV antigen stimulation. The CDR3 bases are TGTGCCAGCAGTTACTCCGTTATTAATACGGGCCGGAAGGAGGACACTGAAGCTTTCTTT. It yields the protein CASSYSVINTGRKEDTEAFF.